This passage covers 21 T cell receptor beta chains from one sample sequenced in a study of Graves' ophthalmopathy and Graves' hyperthyroidism. As the template, RNA transcripts were used to amplify TCR beta CDR3 regions. HTBI primers served in a first-round RT-PCR, which a second-round multiplex PCR followed. TCRdb used MiXCR to reprocess the multiplex PCR reads, holding one entry per CDR3 protein. The repertoire includes about 500,000 distinct CDR3 sequences, just under 40% of them detected once, and approximately 4.1% sits in the top ten. Sequenced input: peripheral blood or thyroid tissue (not recorded which). The receptor set was obtained from an adult man with Graves' hyperthyroidism.

This chain uses TRBV12-3 or TRBV12-4 with TRBJ2-2, with 9 positions matching TRBD1. CDR3 length: 15 amino acids. Trimming took 8 bases from V and 7 from J; bases not matched to a gene: 11. CDR3 in amino acids: CASHKTGGSFGELFF. CDR3 DNA sequence: TGTGCCAGCCATAAAACAGGGGGCAGTTTCGGGGAGCTGTTTTTT.

This clonotype was detected many times. The chain is built from TRBV9 and TRBJ2-7, with D perhaps TRBD2 (6 bases). This CDR3 is 15 amino acids long. Trimming shortened V by 0 bases and J by 2 bases, and 12 bases separated the two germline ends. Germline lookup yields CDR1 SGDLS and CDR2 YYNGEE. This CDR3 reads CASSVGGAGTYEQYF. As DNA, the CDR3 is TGTGCCAGCAGCGTAGGAGGGGCGGGGACCTACGAGCAGTACTTC.

Many counts were recorded for this clonotype. V and J are TRBV7-8 and TRBJ1-1; D gene unclear. CDR3 size: 14 residues. CDR1 is SGHVS and CDR2 is FQNEAQ in the germline V gene. Trimming shortened V by 7 bases and J by 0 bases, and 12 bases separated the two germline ends. CDR3 loop: CASTQRTVNTEAFF. The CDR3 DNA follows: TGTGCCAGCACCCAGCGAACGGTGAACACTGAAGCTTTCTTT. The complete variable domain, with remaining parts taken from reference TRBV7-8 and TRBJ1-1, reads GAGVSQSPRYKVAKRGQDVALRCDPISGHVSLFWYQQALGQGPEFLTYFQNEAQLDKSGLPSDRFFAERPEGSVSTLKIQRTQQEDSAVYLCASTQRTVNTEAFFGQGTRLTVV.

This clonotype has more than one count but fewer than ten. This chain connects TRBV9 to TRBJ2-6; 7 nucleotides align to TRBD2. The CDR3 is made up of 17 amino acids. With V trimmed by 5 bases and J by 4 bases, 12 bases remained unmatched. The germline V gene has CDR1 SGDLS and CDR2 YYNGEE. The CDR3 here is CASSAGAGVSGANVLTF. The CDR3 DNA sequence: TGTGCCAGCAGTGCCGGGGCGGGGGTGTCGGGGGCCAACGTCCTGACTTTC.

The chain recombines TRBV7-2 with TRBJ2-3; D could derive from TRBD1 or TRBD2 (5 bases each). Trimming stripped 4 bases from V and 9 bases from J, with 11 bases between. This CDR3 spans 12 amino acids. The germline CDR1 and CDR2 sequences are SGHTA and FQGNSA. CDR3 loop: CASSYGGVTQYF. CDR3 in DNA: TGTGCCAGCAGCTATGGGGGAGTGACGCAGTATTTT.

V is TRBV20-1 and J is TRBJ2-5; possibly TRBD1 for D (6 bases). The CDR3 extends over 13 amino acids. Germline CDR1 DFQATT, CDR2 SNEGSKA (reference sequence). V was cut by 6 bases and J by 5 bases, with 16 bases left in between. This CDR3 reads CSATRGQTETQYF. The CDR3, as DNA: TGCAGTGCCACCAGAGGACAGACGGAGACCCAGTACTTC.

On this clonotype: This could be a read error, since a much larger clone is one nucleotide away. The final CDR3 position lacks the conserved phenylalanine or tryptophan, pointing to a likely read error. J is TRBJ1-1 and V is TRBV20-1; no firm D call. Trimming stripped 0 bases from V and 1 base from J, with 9 bases between. CDR3 length: 14 amino acids. Germline CDR1 and CDR2: DFQATT and SNEGSKA (reference sequence). CDR3 sequence reads: CSAREIRSNTEAFL. The DNA of the CDR3 is TGCAGTGCTAGAGAGATTAGGTCGAACACTGAAGCTTTCCTT.

This clonotype was counted many times. This chain uses TRBV28 with TRBJ2-7; the match to TRBD2 covers 10 bases. This CDR3 region has 14 residues. Per the germline V gene, CDR1 is MDHEN and CDR2 is SYDVKM. Trimming cost V 5 bases and J 6 bases; bases outside gene matches: 7. The CDR3 DNA is TGTGCCAGCAGTCACCGGACTAGCGGTCGCGAGCAGTACTTC. Translating it yields CASSHRTSGREQYF.

Points on this clonotype: Because it lacks the conserved phenylalanine or tryptophan at the end, this CDR3 is likely a read error. The V call is TRBV5-6, the J call TRBJ1-2; no firm D call. The CDR3 runs to 14 residues. From germline, CDR1 is SGHDT and CDR2 YYEEEE. Trimming removed 3 bases at V and 0 bases at J, with 9 bases between. This CDR3 reads CASSWEGANYGYTL. The CDR3 bases are TGTGCCAGCAGCTGGGAGGGAGCTAACTATGGCTACACCCTC.

This clonotype was picked up many times. The chain uses TRBV24-1 and TRBJ1-1; tentatively, D is TRBD1 (6 bases). Trimming removed 4 bases from V and 4 bases from J, with 15 bases in between. CDR1 and CDR2 from the germline V gene are KGHDR and SFDVKD. This CDR3 has 15 residues. CDR3 protein: CATSDPKTGGTEAFF. The CDR3 nucleotides are TGTGCCACCAGTGACCCCAAGACAGGTGGCACTGAAGCTTTCTTT.

This clonotype showed up many times. The chain employs TRBV12-3 or TRBV12-4 and TRBJ2-7, with D uncertain. This CDR3 is 14 amino acids long. V was shortened by 6 bases and J by 2 bases, with 14 bases between the two germline ends. The CDR3 sequence: CASSHSTQTYEQYF. In DNA, the CDR3 is TGTGCCAGCAGCCACTCGACACAGACCTACGAGCAGTACTTC.

The chain has TRBV6-4 and TRBJ2-2, with 10 nucleotides matching TRBD1. V shed 2 bases and J 6 bases; nucleotides not matched to a gene: 6. There are 16 residues in the CDR3. The germline CDR1 and CDR2 sequences are MRHNA and SNTAGT. CDR3 sequence (DNA): TGTGCCAGCAGTGACGGGGGACAGGGGTTTTCCGGGGAGCTGTTTTTT. It translates to CASSDGGQGFSGELFF.

This clonotype was observed many times. The chain carries TRBV20-1 and TRBJ1-2; no reliable D call. The CDR3 has 13 amino acids. The germline V and J ends were trimmed by 0 bases and 6 bases, with 11 bases remaining between them. Germline V CDR1 and CDR2: DFQATT, SNEGSKA (reference sequence). Here the CDR3 reads CSARDSSGNGYTF. The CDR3 DNA reads TGCAGTGCTAGAGATAGCTCGGGGAATGGCTACACCTTC.

This clonotype was recorded at least ten times. This rearrangement joins TRBV14 to TRBJ2-7; 7 bases map to TRBD2. The CDR3 contains 18 residues. Trimming cost V 1 base and J 4 bases; bases outside gene matches: 16. From germline, CDR1 is SGHDN and CDR2 FVKESK. The CDR3 loop is CASSQGRSSGRIIYEQYF. The CDR3 DNA sequence: TGTGCCAGCAGCCAAGGACGGTCTAGCGGTAGGATAATATACGAGCAGTACTTC.

As regards this clonotype: A much larger clone lies one base from this, so it may be a read error. The rearrangement joins TRBV9 to TRBJ1-1, with 8 positions matching TRBD1. The CDR3 length is 18 residues. With 4 bases clipped from V and 4 bases from J, the junction kept 18 bases outside the gene matches. In germline, CDR1 is SGDLS, CDR2 YYNGEE. CDR3 in amino acids: CASSPGQGVGPTATEAFF. The CDR3 nucleotides read TGTGCCAGCAGCCCAGGACAGGGCGTCGGTCCGACGGCCACTGAAGCTTTCTTT.

V is TRBV7-9 and J is TRBJ2-7; TRBD1 matches 11 bases. The CDR3 has 15 residues. The germline gives CDR1 SEHNR, CDR2 FQNEAQ (reference sequence). V was clipped by 3 bases and J by 5 bases; unmatched bases: 6. CDR3 in DNA: TGTGCCAGCAGCTTCCGGGACAGGGGGTCGGACGAGCAGTACTTC. Its protein product is CASSFRDRGSDEQYF.

The V gene is TRBV7-6, the J gene TRBJ2-7, with 12 bases aligning to TRBD1. Trimming took 2 bases from V and 4 from J; bases not matched to a gene: 9. This CDR3 is built from 17 residues. CDR1 is SGHVS, CDR2 FNYEAQ, per germline. DNA for the CDR3: TGTGCCAGCAGCTTAAGATCCGCGGGACAGGGGGCATACGAGCAGTACTTC. Encoded protein: CASSLRSAGQGAYEQYF.

This clonotype was seen many times. This rearrangement joins TRBV6-6 to TRBJ2-2; 10 nucleotides align to TRBD2. V shed 3 bases and J 0 bases; nucleotides not matched to a gene: 1. The CDR3 spans 16 residues. In germline, CDR1 is MNHNY, CDR2 SVGAGI (reference sequence). CDR3 sequence reads: CASSYTSGANTGELFF. In DNA, the CDR3 is TGTGCCAGCAGTTATACTAGCGGGGCGAACACCGGGGAGCTGTTTTTT.

This clonotype was seen only once. This could be a read error, since a much larger clone is one nucleotide away. The chain combines TRBV14 with TRBJ1-2; D ambiguous. Germline V gives CDR1 SGHDN, CDR2 FVKESK. This CDR3 contains 12 residues. CDR3 in DNA: TGTGCCAGCAGCCAACAGCTCTATGGCTACGCCTTC. Translating it yields CASSQQLYGYAF.

The chain joins TRBV6-9 to TRBJ2-2; D remains ambiguous. The germline gives CDR1 MNHGY, CDR2 SVAAGI. CDR3 length: 14 amino acids. With 5 bases removed from V and 2 bases from J, the gap between germline ends came to 9 bases. This chain's CDR3 is CASSTIDNTGELFF. The CDR3 DNA sequence: TGTGCCAGCAGTACCATAGACAACACCGGGGAGCTGTTTTTT.

To note about this clonotype: At one boundary the junction diverges from the germline segment, which might be a read error. The chain is built from TRBV4-1 and TRBJ2-1, with D unresolved. Germline V gene data show CDR1 as MGHRA and CDR2 as YSYEKL. CDR3 length: 15 amino acids. CDR3 sequence reads: CASSQEALALDEQFF. DNA of the CDR3: TGTGCCAGCAGCCAAGAGGCGTTAGCCTTGGATGAGCAGTTCTTC.